This is a list of T cell receptor beta chains from one sample in a study of vaccination and CD4 T cells after COVID-19. The antigens for these receptors are not known. TCRdb re-called the PCR reads through MiXCR, storing one row per CDR3 protein. The table lists some 10,000 distinct CDR3 sequences, under 60% of them singletons. The sample was CD4+ T cells from blood, cultured in vitro. These receptors were collected from a human donor in good health. Each CDR3 is given with its conserved first and last residue. The D gene is left open where the match is weak. Some rows have no size entry. The others give once, few or many, or a class for an expanded clone.

d_gene | j_gene | abundance | v_gene | CDR3aa | CDR3nt
NA | TRBJ2-5 | NA | TRBV10-2 | CASSINQETQYF | TGCGCCAGCAGTATAAACCAAGAGACCCAGTACTTC
NA | TRBJ2-7 | NA | TRBV6-2/TRBV6-3 | CAAKSNNYFSYEQYF | TGTGCCGCCAAGAGTAACAACTACTTTTCCTACGAGCAGTACTTC
TRBD1 | TRBJ1-5 | NA | TRBV20-1 | CSASPTLAGGGQPQHF | TGCAGTGCTAGCCCCACCTTGGCAGGGGGCGGTCAGCCCCAGCATTTT
NA | TRBJ1-2 | NA | TRBV7-9 | CASSLEVAGDGGYTF | TGTGCCAGCAGCTTAGAGGTGGCAGGGGATGGCGGCTACACCTTC
NA | TRBJ1-1 | few | TRBV6-2/TRBV6-3 | CASSSEGGFWGNTEAFF | TGTGCCAGCAGTTCCGAGGGGGGGTTTTGGGGGAACACTGAAGCTTTCTTT
TRBD1 | TRBJ2-2 | NA | TRBV10-1 | CASSESWDRDTGELFF | TGCGCCAGCAGTGAGTCATGGGACAGAGACACCGGGGAGCTGTTTTTT
NA | TRBJ2-5 | NA | TRBV6-1 | CASTNDSGWEETQYF | TGTGCCAGCACCAACGACTCGGGGTGGGAAGAGACCCAGTACTTC
TRBD1 | TRBJ1-6 | NA | TRBV19 | CASRRRGLADSSPLHF | TGTGCCAGTAGACGCAGGGGGCTCGCTGACTCTTCACCCCTCCACTTT
NA | TRBJ1-2 | NA | TRBV15 | CATSRTSTGGGYTF | TGTGCCACCAGCAGGACTTCGACAGGTGGTGGCTACACCTTC
NA | TRBJ1-2 | NA | TRBV4-3 | CASSQAGGAWNGYTF | TGCGCCAGCAGCCAAGCTGGTGGGGCGTGGAATGGCTACACCTTC
TRBD1 | TRBJ1-1 | NA | TRBV25-1 | CASRRQGFPEAFF | TGTGCCAGCAGGCGACAGGGGTTCCCTGAAGCTTTCTTT
NA | TRBJ2-5 | NA | TRBV19 | CASSIYRGGGSETQYF | TGTGCCAGTAGTATTTATAGGGGAGGGGGATCTGAGACCCAGTACTTC
TRBD2 | TRBJ2-7 | NA | TRBV7-8 | CASSRGLAGDTYEQYF | TGTGCCAGCAGCCGAGGGCTAGCGGGGGATACCTACGAGCAGTACTTC
NA | TRBJ1-2 | few | TRBV7-2 | CASSLGQAAHYYGYTF | TGTGCCAGCAGCTTAGGTCAGGCAGCACACTACTATGGCTACACCTTC
TRBD1 | TRBJ1-5 | NA | TRBV7-9 | CASSLAAGGWEPQHF | TGTGCCAGCAGCTTAGCTGCAGGGGGCTGGGAGCCCCAGCATTTT
TRBD2 | TRBJ2-7 | few | TRBV6-1 | CASSVLAGVGEQYF | TGTGCCAGCAGTGTTCTAGCGGGAGTGGGCGAGCAGTACTTC
NA | TRBJ1-1 | once | TRBV7-8 | CASSSRRGNTEAFF | TGTGCCAGCAGCTCCCGGAGAGGGAACACTGAAGCTTTCTTT
NA | TRBJ1-1 | few | TRBV19 | CASSGGRTNTEAFF | TGTGCCAGTAGTGGTGGCAGGACGAACACTGAAGCTTTCTTT
TRBD1 | TRBJ2-5 | NA | TRBV25-1 | CASSDRGSYRETQYF | TGTGCCAGCAGTGACAGGGGGTCTTATAGAGAGACCCAGTACTTC
NA | TRBJ2-5 | NA | TRBV11-2 | CASSLATVEETQYF | TGTGCCAGCAGCTTAGCGACAGTCGAGGAGACCCAGTACTTC
NA | TRBJ1-1 | few | TRBV2 | CASSVSWGENTEAFF | TGTGCCAGCAGCGTCTCGTGGGGGGAGAACACTGAAGCTTTCTTT
TRBD1 | TRBJ1-2 | NA | TRBV12-3/TRBV12-4 | CASRIRTGADGYTF | TGTGCCAGCAGGATAAGGACAGGGGCGGATGGCTACACCTTC
TRBD2 | TRBJ2-4 | NA | TRBV20-1 | CSASPGRLAGGLESFIQYF | TGCAGTGCTAGCCCAGGACGATTAGCGGGAGGGTTAGAAAGTTTCATTCAGTACTTC
NA | TRBJ2-7 | NA | TRBV7-9 | CASSQTVGEQYF | TGTGCCAGCAGCCAGACGGTCGGGGAGCAGTACTTC
NA | TRBJ2-1 | NA | TRBV7-6 | CASSGLGVRSYNEQFF | TGTGCCAGCAGCGGACTGGGGGTCCGTTCCTACAATGAGCAGTTCTTC
NA | TRBJ2-1 | NA | TRBV28 | CASRLRDNTYNEQFF | TGTGCCAGCAGACTACGGGACAACACCTACAATGAGCAGTTCTTC
NA | TRBJ1-2 | NA | TRBV5-6 | CASSWEAGRKSTLHGYTF | TGTGCCAGCAGCTGGGAGGCCGGTAGGAAATCAACTTTGCACGGCTACACCTTC
TRBD1 | TRBJ1-2 | NA | TRBV20-1 | CSARVVGTGGYYGYTF | TGCAGTGCTAGAGTCGTAGGGACAGGGGGGTACTATGGCTACACCTTC
TRBD2 | TRBJ2-7 | few | TRBV20-1 | CSARAKLASGIIGYEQYF | TGCAGTGCTAGAGCCAAACTGGCTAGCGGGATAATAGGGTACGAGCAGTACTTC
TRBD2 | TRBJ2-3 | NA | TRBV7-6 | CASSLEAGLAGGRTDTQYF | TGTGCCAGCAGCTTAGAGGCGGGACTAGCGGGAGGCCGCACAGATACGCAGTATTTT
NA | TRBJ2-2 | NA | TRBV20-1 | CSARVWDRELFF | TGCAGTGCTAGAGTTTGGGACAGGGAGCTGTTTTTT